This is a list of T cell receptor beta chains from one sample in a study of metastatic and nonmetastatic thyroid tumors. MiXCR reprocessed the PCR reads for TCRdb. The sample carries tens of thousands of clones, approximately 12% recorded once. The material sequenced was tumor tissue. These receptor sequences come from a female donor with papillary thyroid cancer or a benign thyroid nodule (not recorded which). Some clones in this sample may be carry-over from other donors' samples. Each CDR3 is given with its conserved first and last residue. A D gene is named only where the DNA matches it firmly. Not all rows give a size; the values are once, few, many and, for expanded clones, a class.

abundance,d_gene,j_gene,v_gene,CDR3aa,CDR3nt
many,NA,TRBJ2-7,TRBV5-6,CASSLERRRAYEQYF,TGTGCCAGCAGCTTGGAGCGTCGAAGGGCGTACGAGCAGTACTTC
many,TRBD1,TRBJ1-2,TRBV9,CASSTGAGKGGYTF,TGTGCCAGCAGCACAGGGGCCGGTAAGGGTGGCTACACCTTC
many,NA,TRBJ1-4,TRBV19,CASSIPRTNEKLFF,TGTGCCAGTAGTATTCCGCGAACTAATGAAAAACTGTTTTTT
many,NA,TRBJ2-7,TRBV18,CASSPGSPEQYF,TGTGCCAGCTCACCAGGGTCCCCCGAGCAGTACTTC
NA,NA,TRBJ2-7,TRBV6-6,CASSYSEGYEQYF,TGTGCCAGCAGTTACTCGGAAGGCTACGAGCAGTACTTC
many,NA,TRBJ2-2,TRBV5-5,CASSSPTGLGGELFF,TGTGCCAGCAGCTCCCCAACAGGGTTAGGCGGGGAGCTGTTTTTT
many,NA,TRBJ1-1,TRBV7-9,CASSLLTLTTEAFF,TGTGCCAGCAGCCTCTTGACGCTGACCACTGAAGCTTTCTTT
many,NA,TRBJ1-1,TRBV5-4,CASSPEVSRNTEAFF,TGTGCCAGCAGCCCGGAGGTCTCTCGGAACACTGAAGCTTTCTTT
many,TRBD1,TRBJ1-5,TRBV10-2,CASSESDRGPDQPQHF,TGCGCCAGCAGTGAGTCGGACAGGGGTCCGGATCAGCCCCAGCATTTT
many,TRBD2,TRBJ2-1,TRBV2,CASSPRTSGSSYNEQFF,TGTGCCAGCAGTCCGCGGACTAGCGGGAGCTCCTACAATGAGCAGTTCTTC
NA,TRBD1,TRBJ2-4,TRBV2,CASSEDRANIQYF,TGTGCCAGCAGTGAGGACAGGGCGAATATTCAGTACTTC
many,NA,TRBJ2-5,TRBV2,CASNPPYQETQYF,TGTGCCAGCAATCCACCGTACCAAGAGACCCAGTACTTC
NA,NA,TRBJ2-1,TRBV11-2,CASSRAGANYNEQFF,TGTGCCAGCAGTCGGGCGGGGGCAAACTACAATGAGCAGTTCTTC
many,TRBD2,TRBJ2-3,TRBV20-1,CSAPWAGLAGVDTQYF,TGCAGTGCGCCGTGGGCGGGGCTAGCGGGAGTAGATACGCAGTATTTT
few,NA,TRBJ2-1,TRBV20-1,CSAKFSAGSLISSYNEQFF,TGCAGTGCTAAATTTTCAGCGGGCTCCCTAATTAGCTCCTACAATGAGCAGTTCTTC
NA,NA,TRBJ2-7,TRBV14,CASRQPRGGEQYF,TGTGCCAGCAGACAACCCCGGGGCGGCGAGCAGTACTTC
many,TRBD2,TRBJ2-7,TRBV20-1,CSAREGTSGGNEQYF,TGCAGTGCTAGAGAAGGGACTAGCGGAGGGAACGAGCAGTACTTC
many,NA,TRBJ2-2,TRBV11-1,CASSPRFGGRTNTGELFF,TGTGCCAGCAGCCCCCGATTCGGGGGCCGTACGAACACCGGGGAGCTGTTTTTT
many,TRBD2,TRBJ2-7,TRBV28,CASSLITSDEQYF,TGTGCCAGCAGTTTAATAACTAGCGACGAGCAGTACTTC
NA,NA,TRBJ2-2,TRBV29-1,CSVERATGELFF,TGCAGCGTTGAGAGGGCGACCGGGGAGCTGTTTTTT
NA,NA,TRBJ1-5,TRBV4-3,CASTPDRESNQPQHF,TGCGCCAGCACCCCCGACCGGGAAAGCAATCAGCCCCAGCATTTT
many,NA,TRBJ1-1,TRBV9,CASRGDYTEAFF,TGTGCCAGCAGAGGGGATTACACTGAAGCTTTCTTT
many,TRBD2,TRBJ2-5,TRBV20-1,CSASALAGGIRETQYF,TGCAGTGCTAGTGCCCTAGCGGGAGGTATACGGGAGACCCAGTACTTC
many,NA,TRBJ1-6,TRBV12-3/TRBV12-4,CASSLGVGAGSPLHF,TGTGCCAGCAGTCTAGGCGTAGGGGCTGGGTCACCCCTCCACTTT
many,NA,TRBJ2-7,TRBV10-1,CASRGCCGILCVQYF,TGCGCCAGCAGAGGGTGCTGTGGGATTCTATGCGTGCAGTACTTC